These 2 T cell receptor beta chains originate from one sample sequenced in a study of OX40 agonist ivuxolimab in advanced cancers. Produced via immunoSEQ multiplex PCR; TCRdb's table is partial and in-frame only. The data contain 30,000 to 45,000 clones, 70% to 85% of them singletons. Material: CD4+ or CD8+ T cells sorted from blood, obtained in a trial of the OX40 agonist ivuxolimab. All receptors come from an adult with an advanced solid tumor such as melanoma, head and neck, liver or kidney cancer.

The rearrangement joins TRBV30 to TRBJ1-2; TRBD1 matches 8 bases. From germline, CDR1 is GTSNPN and CDR2 SVGIG (reference sequence). V lost 7 bases and J lost 2; bases outside the gene matches: 9. The CDR3 is 14 amino acids. CDR3 DNA: TGTGCCTCCCGCCCCCAGGGGGCGAACTATGGCTACACCTTC. Amino acids: CASRPQGANYGYTF.

The table lists this clone with a count of one. The chain carries TRBV6-6 and TRBJ2-3; 7 bases match TRBD1. Looked up from germline, CDR1 is MNHNY and CDR2 is SVGAGI (reference sequence). CDR3 length equals 14 residues. V shed 2 bases, J shed 7 bases, and the junction held 6 bases outside the gene matches. The CDR3 sequence: CASSYRDSFHTQYF. CDR3 nucleotide sequence: TGTGCCAGCAGTTACCGGGACAGTTTTCATACGCAGTATTTT.